The TCR beta chain under discussion was sequenced for a study of blood T cells in healthy people across ages. Study-wide points: Both naive CD4+ cell counts and diversity were greater in long-lived donors than in aged donors. Getting older went along with TCR beta diversity per million T cells dropping roughly linearly.

The CDR3 loop spans 16 amino acids. Germline V gene sequence: CDR1 KGHSH, CDR2 LQKENI. The V and J ends lost 4 bases and 7 bases respectively, with 23 bases between them. Primed by a sample-barcoded 5' primer and a J-beta primer mix, a second PCR proceeded for roughly 6 to 12 cycles. Every cDNA molecule carried a tag from a template-switch adaptor bearing 12 random nucleotides. MiXCR, run by TCRdb on the 5' RACE reads, gives a single entry per CDR3 protein. The sample holds approximately 1,000,000 distinct CDR3 sequences, less than 45% seen once. Each sample yielded at least 6 million isolated PBMCs. In the case of this clonotype: Its antigen is undetermined.

This receptor was taken from a man younger than 35 in good health. Specimen: blood. This chain joins TRBV18 and TRBJ2-7; D might be TRBD1 (5 bases). The CDR3 nucleotides are TGTGCCAGCTCACGGCCGGTCCAGGGCGAAAACAATGAGCAGTACTTC. Translation gives CASSRPVQGENNEQYF.